This TCR beta chain was retrieved from a study of T cell clonality in common variable immunodeficiency. A remark on this clone: Its antigen remains unidentified. The CDR3 goes on 3 residues after the read ends, and that part is filled in from the germline J gene.

Most patients and controls had Caucasian heritage. The CDR3 length is 13 residues. CDR1 is LNHDA and CDR2 is SQIVND in the germline V gene (reference sequence). Notes on the study in general: Patient heterogeneity in the CVID cohort limited correlations between repertoire features and clinical complications.

Some clones are missing from TCRdb's copy, which holds only in-frame ones; the method was immunoSEQ multiplex PCR. This sample has some 50,000 clones and no singletons, with 1.8% in the ten largest. The rearrangement uses TRBV19 and TRBJ2-2, with TRBD1 matching over 10 bases. The receptor was derived from a person aged 18 to 70 in good health. Sequencing input: peripheral blood mononuclear cells. CDR3 amino acids: CASSRGQGEKLFF. The CDR3 DNA, read in part, is TGTGCCAGTAGTCGTGGACAGGGGGAAAAG.